This T cell receptor (beta chain) appears in the sequencing data of a study of shared clonotypes between healthy human individuals. TCRdb's table, derived via immunoSEQ multiplex PCR, lists solely in-frame clones and lacks some. The sample has over 700,000 clones, around 70% seen once; the top ten hold approximately 1.8%. Germline V gives CDR1 MNHEY, CDR2 SMNVEV (reference sequence). The CDR3 runs 16 residues. Between the trimmed V and J ends, which lost 5 bases and 2 bases, there was a span of 16 bases. Sequences were obtained from memory CD4+ T cells sorted from blood. Subset here: CD45RA-negative fraction. The chain recombines TRBV27 with TRBJ2-4; D remains unclear. This TCR was sampled from a woman aged 25 to 39 in good health. CDR3 loop: CASSPGPSWSKNIQYF. The CDR3 coding sequence is TGTGCCAGCAGTCCTGGGCCTAGTTGGTCCAAAAACATTCAGTACTTC.